This TCR beta chain was obtained from a study of blood T cell repertoires in COVID-19. Study at large: Nucleic acid was either cDNA or gDNA, and it came from T cells, B-cell-depleted T cells, or PBMCs.

The CDR3 covers 15 residues. Germline V CDR1 and CDR2: KGHSH, LQKENI. The trim removed 5 bases at V and 10 bases at J, leaving 10 bases unmatched. Per the authors' pipeline: Amplification from reference gene primers served as the basis for estimated nucleated cell counts. Using immunoSEQ multiplex PCR, the repertoire was profiled, and TCRdb retains in-frame clones only, with some absent. That table is the source of V, J and clone size, and D and trimming were worked out from the DNA. The sample consists of 200,000 or so clones, approximately 83% of them appearing once. The source of this sequence is a woman aged 25-40 years who had recovered from COVID-19. Source material: peripheral blood. The chain couples TRBV18 to TRBJ1-6; 8 nucleotides agree with TRBD1. The chain's CDR3 is CASSKGQGNGSPLHF. For the CDR3, the DNA is TGTGCCAGCTCAAAAGGACAGGGTAATGGATCACCCCTCCACTTT.